These T cell receptor beta chains were read from a single sample in a study of graft-versus-host responses after intestinal transplantation. Their antigens remain unidentified. The protocol was immunoSEQ multiplex PCR, while the TCRdb copy is restricted to in-frame clones and leaves out a portion. The data show about 96,000 clones, with about 90% seen just once and 0.17% held by the top ten. The sequenced sample was unstimulated CD4+ T cells sorted from spleen or lymph node cells, obtained before intestinal transplant. These receptor sequences come from a human donor who received an intestinal transplant. Both conserved end residues are part of each CDR3. The D gene is left open where the match is weak. For some rows the clone size is stated as once, few or many, or as a class when expanded; others skip it.

J,D,size,V,CDR3,DNA
TRBJ1-2,NA,NA,TRBV7-9,CASSFDGGAGDGYTF,TGTGCCAGCAGCTTCGACGGGGGGGCGGGGGATGGCTACACCTTC
TRBJ1-6,NA,NA,TRBV7-2,CASSLGSGIPLHF,TGTGCCAGCAGCTTAGGTTCGGGGATCCCCCTCCACTTT
TRBJ2-7,TRBD1,NA,TRBV10-3,CAISPGQAFEQYF,TGTGCCATCAGTCCGGGACAGGCCTTCGAGCAGTACTTC
TRBJ2-3,TRBD2,NA,TRBV11-2,CASSQLRGGTDTQYF,TGTGCCAGCAGCCAACTGCGGGGGGGCACAGATACGCAGTATTTT
TRBJ2-1,TRBD1,NA,TRBV6-5,CASRRQGGYNEQFF,TGTGCCAGCAGAAGACAGGGGGGGTACAATGAGCAGTTCTTC
TRBJ1-6,NA,once,TRBV1,CTSVQDRDSSYNSPLHF,TGCACCAGTGTCCAGGACCGGGACAGCTCCTATAATTCACCCCTCCACTTT
TRBJ2-1,NA,NA,TRBV19,CASSIGRRGRRGSYNEQFF,TGTGCCAGTAGTATAGGCAGACGAGGCCGGAGGGGCTCCTACAATGAGCAGTTCTTC
TRBJ1-4,NA,few,TRBV2,CASSEEGGGLKLFF,TGTGCCAGCAGTGAAGAGGGCGGGGGGCTGAAACTGTTTTTT
TRBJ2-1,NA,NA,TRBV4-1,CASSLSESSYNEQFF,TGCGCCAGCAGCCTTAGCGAGAGCTCCTACAATGAGCAGTTCTTC
TRBJ2-3,NA,NA,TRBV9,CASSVAPGPVDTQYF,TGTGCCAGCAGCGTAGCTCCAGGCCCGGTGGATACGCAGTATTTT
TRBJ1-2,NA,NA,TRBV9,CASSVDHPRAAHGYTF,TGTGCCAGCAGCGTAGACCACCCTCGTGCGGCCCATGGCTACACCTTC
TRBJ2-1,NA,NA,TRBV7-2,CASSFQGTTHNEQFF,TGTGCCAGCAGCTTCCAGGGGACAACACACAATGAGCAGTTCTTC
TRBJ2-2,TRBD1,NA,TRBV18,CASSPGQGRTGELFF,TGTGCCAGCTCACCGGGACAGGGTAGGACCGGGGAGCTGTTTTTT
TRBJ2-7,TRBD1,NA,TRBV19,CASSKKTGGSSYEQYF,TGTGCCAGTAGTAAGAAGACAGGGGGAAGCTCCTACGAGCAGTACTTC
TRBJ2-2,NA,NA,TRBV7-8,CASSLYASSRNTGELFF,TGTGCCAGCAGCTTATATGCTAGCAGTCGCAACACCGGGGAGCTGTTTTTT
TRBJ2-5,NA,NA,TRBV7-2,CASSLGGLQETQYF,TGTGCCAGCAGCTTAGGGGGACTTCAAGAGACCCAGTACTTC
TRBJ2-7,NA,NA,TRBV28,CASSFSYEQYF,TGTGCCAGCAGTTTTAGCTACGAGCAGTACTTC
TRBJ2-3,NA,NA,TRBV5-1,CASSFGPDTQYF,TGCGCCAGCAGCTTTGGGCCAGATACGCAGTATTTT
TRBJ2-5,TRBD2,NA,TRBV29-1,CSVPPGLAGVLGQETQYF,TGCAGCGTGCCCCCGGGACTAGCGGGAGTTCTAGGCCAAGAGACCCAGTACTTC
TRBJ1-6,NA,NA,TRBV19,CASSSRRGEDNNSPLHF,TGTGCCAGTAGCTCTCGGAGGGGAGAGGATAATAATTCACCCCTCCACTTT
TRBJ1-5,NA,few,TRBV19,CASSIARNQPQHF,TGTGCCAGTAGTATAGCCAGAAATCAGCCCCAGCATTTT
TRBJ1-6,NA,NA,TRBV5-1,CASSLDRDDSPLHF,TGCGCCAGCAGCTTGGACAGGGATGATTCACCCCTCCACTTT
TRBJ2-7,TRBD2,few,TRBV2,CASSGSGRAFYEQYF,TGTGCCAGCAGTGGTAGCGGGAGGGCCTTTTACGAGCAGTACTTC
TRBJ1-4,TRBD1,NA,TRBV5-4,CASSRAGTGKSNEKLFF,TGTGCCAGCAGCAGAGCCGGGACAGGGAAGTCTAATGAAAAACTGTTTTTT
TRBJ2-5,NA,NA,TRBV19,CASSYREQTQYF,TGTGCCAGTAGTTACAGGGAACAGACCCAGTACTTC
TRBJ1-4,TRBD1,once,TRBV5-1,CASSFRQGTNEKLFF,TGCGCCAGCAGCTTTCGACAGGGAACTAATGAAAAACTGTTTTTT
TRBJ1-6,TRBD1,NA,TRBV7-9,CASSLGGQGLTPLHF,TGTGCCAGCAGCTTAGGGGGACAGGGTCTAACACCCCTCCACTTT
TRBJ2-5,NA,NA,TRBV14,CASSQGGIRQETQYF,TGTGCCAGCAGCCAAGGCGGGATAAGACAAGAGACCCAGTACTTC
TRBJ2-1,TRBD1,NA,TRBV18,CASSPQGADGNEQFF,TGTGCCAGCTCACCGCAGGGGGCGGATGGGAATGAGCAGTTCTTC
TRBJ1-5,NA,NA,TRBV7-8,CASSLAIRGSQPQHF,TGTGCCAGCAGCTTAGCGATTCGGGGGAGCCAGCCCCAGCATTTT
TRBJ1-5,TRBD1,once,TRBV28,CASSSRDRLNQPQHF,TGTGCCAGCAGTTCGAGGGACAGACTCAATCAGCCCCAGCATTTT
TRBJ2-6,NA,NA,TRBV5-1,CASSSAGHLNSGANVLTF,TGCGCCAGCAGCTCGGCAGGACACCTCAACTCTGGGGCCAACGTCCTGACTTTC
TRBJ2-7,NA,NA,TRBV4-1,CASSQVGDYEQYF,TGCGCCAGCAGCCAAGTAGGAGACTACGAGCAGTACTTC
TRBJ2-3,TRBD1,NA,TRBV28,CATRTGVADTQYF,TGTGCCACCAGGACAGGGGTCGCAGATACGCAGTATTTT
TRBJ2-5,TRBD1,NA,TRBV19,CASSIPRGGRETQYF,TGTGCCAGTAGTATACCCAGAGGGGGCCGGGAGACCCAGTACTTC
TRBJ1-1,TRBD1,NA,TRBV27,CASSRDRGSTEAFF,TGTGCCAGCAGCAGGGACAGGGGATCCACTGAAGCTTTCTTT
TRBJ2-5,NA,NA,TRBV29-1,CSVEEGRQETQYF,TGCAGCGTTGAGGAGGGGCGGCAAGAGACCCAGTACTTC
TRBJ1-5,NA,NA,TRBV27,CASRRHGSNQPQHF,TGTGCCAGCAGGAGGCACGGGTCGAATCAGCCCCAGCATTTT
TRBJ2-3,NA,NA,TRBV5-1,CASSLWVAGGPADTQYF,TGCGCCAGCAGCTTGTGGGTTGCCGGAGGCCCGGCAGATACGCAGTATTTT
TRBJ2-1,TRBD2,NA,TRBV6-1,CASSGDRLAVSSYNEQFF,TGTGCCAGCAGTGGGGACAGACTAGCGGTCAGCTCCTACAATGAGCAGTTCTTC
TRBJ1-2,TRBD1,NA,TRBV27,CASSPRGQNYGYTF,TGTGCCAGCAGTCCCAGGGGGCAAAACTATGGCTACACCTTC
TRBJ2-3,TRBD2,NA,TRBV10-3,CAISDKTSGRLDTQYF,TGTGCCATCAGTGATAAGACTAGCGGGAGGTTAGATACGCAGTATTTT
TRBJ2-5,TRBD2,NA,TRBV5-1,CASSFTSGSSGETQYF,TGCGCCAGCAGCTTTACTAGCGGGAGTTCCGGTGAGACCCAGTACTTC
TRBJ1-5,NA,NA,TRBV7-9,CASSFIGEAQPQHF,TGTGCCAGCAGCTTTATAGGGGAAGCTCAGCCCCAGCATTTT
TRBJ2-2,TRBD1,NA,TRBV5-6,CASSLVGDSTTGELFF,TGTGCCAGCAGCTTGGTCGGGGACAGCACCACCGGGGAGCTGTTTTTT
TRBJ2-7,TRBD2,NA,TRBV9,CASSPAGDPTYEQYF,TGTGCCAGCAGCCCCGCGGGGGACCCTACCTACGAGCAGTACTTC
TRBJ2-3,TRBD2,NA,TRBV2,CASSEFLAGGEYSTDTQYF,TGTGCCAGCAGTGAATTTTTGGCGGGGGGGGAATATAGCACAGATACGCAGTATTTT
TRBJ1-6,TRBD1,NA,TRBV19,CASSPDRGARSPLHF,TGTGCCAGTAGCCCTGACAGGGGTGCGCGTTCACCCCTCCACTTT
TRBJ2-7,NA,NA,TRBV19,CASSTGGLPTYEQYF,TGTGCCAGTAGTACTGGGGGACTGCCGACCTACGAGCAGTACTTC
TRBJ1-2,NA,NA,TRBV5-8,CASSRRIGEARPFGYTF,TGTGCCAGCAGCCGACGAATTGGTGAGGCCAGACCGTTTGGCTACACCTTC
TRBJ1-3,NA,NA,TRBV28,CASSLAGNSGNTIYF,TGTGCCAGCAGTTTGGCAGGGAACTCTGGAAACACCATATATTTT